This TCR beta chain comes out of a study of post-analysis software for immune sequencing data. Study results and caveats: Elevated frequency relative to controls characterized about 5 TRBV segments in patients, TRBV5-6, TRBV5-1 and TRBV20-1 among them.

Trimming removed 1 base from V and 1 base from J, with 4 bases in between. The CDR3 contains 12 residues. The germline V gene has CDR1 DFQATT and CDR2 SNEGSKA (reference sequence). Sequencing libraries made from TCR beta cDNA carried unique molecular identifiers. Each CDR3 protein is one row after TCRdb ran MiXCR on the PCR reads. Of about 800,000 distinct CDR3 sequences in the sample, about 27% were seen once. This clonotype was detected only a few times. Antigen specificity is unknown. V is TRBV20-1 and J is TRBJ1-2; no firm D call. Sequencing input: blood. This sequence originates from a girl between 10 and 17 years old with multiple sclerosis. The DNA of the CDR3 is TGCAGTGCTAGAGCGCTTAACTATGGCTACACCTTC. It specifies CSARALNYGYTF.